A single sample gave rise to the 29 T cell receptor beta chains below, sequenced in a study of early T cells in non-severe SARS-CoV-2 infection. Using its own MiXCR run on the 5' RACE reads, TCRdb lists one record per CDR3 protein. Among 35,000 to 40,000 distinct CDR3 sequences listed, 4.6% were seen once. The sample was whole blood. The receptor source for this set is an adult who was a healthcare worker with PCR-confirmed SARS-CoV-2 infection or an uninfected control (not recorded which).

This clonotype has at least ten counts. V gene TRBV7-9 combines with J gene TRBJ1-2; unclear D gene. Per germline, CDR1 SEHNR and CDR2 FQNEAQ (reference sequence). The CDR3 runs 13 residues. Trimming took 5 bases from V and 4 from J, leaving 11 bases between them. DNA of the CDR3: TGTGCCAGCAGCCCAGGCTTTTCCTATGGCTACACCTTC. Translated: CASSPGFSYGYTF.

Ten or more counts support this clonotype. The chain's CDR3 is CSARASKHTDTQYF. In nucleotides, the CDR3 is TGCAGTGCTAGGGCTAGCAAACACACAGATACGCAGTATTTT. The J gene is TRBJ2-3, the V gene TRBV20-1, with D possibly matching TRBD2 (5 bases). In germline, CDR1 is DFQATT, CDR2 SNEGSKA (reference sequence). V lost 3 bases to trimming and J lost 2 bases, with 12 bases between them. CDR3 length equals 14 residues.

By its share, this clonotype is medium-sized (0.01 to 0.1%). The chain carries TRBV20-1 and TRBJ1-2; possibly TRBD1 for D (5 bases). The CDR3 runs 15 residues. The germline gives CDR1 DFQATT, CDR2 SNEGSKA (reference sequence). Trimming pared 1 base from V and 1 base from J, leaving 13 bases between. DNA for the CDR3: TGCAGTGCTAGAGGGGGACTGAGACGTAACTATGGCTACACCTTC. It codes for CSARGGLRRNYGYTF.

This clonotype appeared many times. The chain combines TRBV6-2 or TRBV6-3 with TRBJ2-1; 7 nucleotides align to TRBD2. The V gene end was trimmed by 4 bases and the J gene end by 2 bases; junction bases not matched to a gene: 5. Germline CDR1 MNHEY, CDR2 SVGEGT. The CDR3 consists of 15 residues. The CDR3: CASSSGRGTYNEQFF. The CDR3, as DNA: TGTGCCAGCAGTTCGGGGCGGGGGACCTACAATGAGCAGTTCTTC.

This clonotype was observed many times. The V and J genes are TRBV7-9 and TRBJ2-3; 7 nucleotides agree with TRBD1. CDR3 length: 19 residues. The junction had 15 bases not matched to a gene; V was cut back by 1 base and J by 2 bases. Germline values: CDR1 SEHNR, CDR2 FQNEAQ (reference sequence). The CDR3 DNA follows: TGTGCCAGCAGCTTAGTTTGGCGAGGGGGCCCTCTCCCCACAGATACGCAGTATTTT. It specifies CASSLVWRGGPLPTDTQYF. Drawing the rest from reference TRBV7-9 and TRBJ2-3, the complete variable domain is DTGVSQNPRHKITKRGQNVTFRCDPISEHNRLYWYRQTLGQGPEFLTYFQNEAQLEKSRLLSDRFSAERPKGSFSTLEIQRTEQGDSAMYLCASSLVWRGGPLPTDTQYFGPGTRLTVL.

This clonotype was recorded many times. The chain carries TRBV2 and TRBJ1-4; maybe TRBD1 (5 bases). This CDR3 has 18 residues. The V end was cut by 4 bases, the J end by 6 bases, with 24 bases between. The V gene's germline CDR1 is SNHLY and CDR2 FYNNEI. CDR3 coding DNA: TGTGCCAGCAGTGGCAGAAGGTTGTTCGGCAGGGATGATGAAAAACTGTTTTTT. Protein sequence: CASSGRRLFGRDDEKLFF.

This clonotype was observed at least ten times. The V call is TRBV12-3 or TRBV12-4, the J call TRBJ2-1; D is unresolved. V was clipped by 1 base and J by 0 bases, with 4 bases between them. The CDR3 is made up of 14 amino acids. CDR3 loop: CASSLGGSYNEQFF. The CDR3, as DNA: TGTGCCAGCAGTTTAGGGGGCTCCTACAATGAGCAGTTCTTC.

The rearrangement links TRBV27 to TRBJ2-7, with D possibly being TRBD1 or TRBD2 (5 bases each). The length of the CDR3 is 17 residues. Germline assignment: CDR1 MNHEY and CDR2 SMNVEV (reference sequence). Deletions cut 2 bases from V and 2 bases from J, with 19 bases between. As DNA, the CDR3 is TGTGCCAGCAGTTTAAAATGGCCCGGGACGGGACCCTACGAGCAGTACTTC. Translation gives CASSLKWPGTGPYEQYF.

This clonotype was found many times. The CDR3 sequence: CATSDFKRGGQNEQFF. The CDR3 DNA follows: TGTGCCACCAGTGACTTCAAGAGGGGGGGGCAGAATGAGCAGTTCTTC. This rearrangement joins TRBV24-1 to TRBJ2-1, with D possibly matching TRBD2 (7 bases). Germline V gene lookup returns CDR1 KGHDR and CDR2 SFDVKD. V lost 4 bases, J lost 7 bases, and 19 bases lay in between. This CDR3 comprises 16 residues.

This clonotype was counted at least ten times. The chain joins TRBV29-1 to TRBJ1-6; perhaps TRBD1 as D (5 bases). The CDR3 is made up of 14 amino acids. Trimming took 6 bases from V and 6 from J, leaving 15 bases between them. The germline CDR1 and CDR2 sequences are SQVTM and ANQGSEA. In nucleotides, the CDR3 is TGCAGCGTGGGGGATGGGGGTGTTAATTCACCCCTCCACTTT. Its translation: CSVGDGGVNSPLHF.

This clonotype was seen at least ten times. V and J are TRBV7-9 and TRBJ1-2; D ambiguous. The germline gives CDR1 SEHNR, CDR2 FQNEAQ (reference sequence). The CDR3 sequence is 12 residues long. Trimming left V 1 base short and J 8 bases short, with 8 bases between. The CDR3 spells CASSLEDRGYTF. Here the CDR3 DNA reads TGTGCCAGCAGCTTAGAGGACCGCGGCTACACCTTC. Variable domain in full (rest from reference TRBV7-9 and TRBJ1-2): DTGVSQNPRHKITKRGQNVTFRCDPISEHNRLYWYRQTLGQGPEFLTYFQNEAQLEKSRLLSDRFSAERPKGSFSTLEIQRTEQGDSAMYLCASSLEDRGYTFGSGTRLTVV.

This clonotype was counted many times. V is TRBV5-5 and J is TRBJ2-5, with D hard to call. CDR3 length: 13 amino acids. Between the trimmed V and J ends, which lost 0 bases and 4 bases, there was a span of 7 bases. Germline V lookup: CDR1 SGHKS, CDR2 YYEKEE (reference sequence). The chain's CDR3 is CASSLVGPETQYF. The CDR3 nucleotides are TGTGCCAGCAGCTTGGTAGGGCCAGAGACCCAGTACTTC.

The chain couples TRBV20-1 to TRBJ2-3, with 11 bases aligning to TRBD2. The germline V gene has CDR1 DFQATT and CDR2 SNEGSKA (reference sequence). J gave up 7 bases and V 5 bases, and 8 bases lay outside the gene matches. The CDR3 runs to 14 residues. The CDR3 loop is CSASTSGGGYTQYF. CDR3 DNA sequence: TGCAGTGCTTCTACTAGCGGGGGAGGATATACGCAGTATTTT.

This clonotype was detected ten times or more. The chain has TRBV7-9 and TRBJ1-1, with D perhaps TRBD1 (6 bases). Germline CDR1 and CDR2: SEHNR and FQNEAQ (reference sequence). V was clipped by 4 bases and J by 8 bases, with 14 bases between them. The CDR3 loop spans 13 amino acids. The CDR3 DNA reads as TGTGCCAGCAGCTCCCGGGACATCGAAGAAGCTTTCTTT. Protein sequence: CASSSRDIEEAFF.

This clonotype has only a few counts. V and J are TRBV7-2 and TRBJ1-1; D unresolved. This CDR3 region has 14 residues. Germline values: CDR1 SGHTA, CDR2 FQGNSA. V was clipped by 5 bases and J by 10 bases, with 20 bases between them. The CDR3 region is CASSPKTRMVRAFF. The CDR3 bases are TGTGCCAGCAGCCCGAAAACTAGAATGGTTAGAGCTTTCTTT.

This clonotype was counted ten times or more. The chain couples TRBV18 to TRBJ1-5, with no clear D. The CDR3 contains 14 residues. The V gene lost 3 bases and the J gene lost 2 bases, with 8 bases spanning the gap. Germline CDR1 is KGHSH and CDR2 is LQKENI. The CDR3 nucleotides read TGTGCCAGCTCACCGGGAGGAGGCAATCAGCCCCAGCATTTT. Translation gives CASSPGGGNQPQHF.

This clonotype was detected many times. V gene TRBV2 combines with J gene TRBJ1-1; D remains ambiguous. The CDR3 length is 15 residues. The germline gives CDR1 SNHLY, CDR2 FYNNEI. V shed 4 bases and J shed 0 bases, with 12 bases lying between them. As DNA, the CDR3 is TGTGCCAGCAGTGTGCGCGGCGGAATGAACACTGAAGCTTTCTTT. Translating it yields CASSVRGGMNTEAFF.

The sample holds many counts of this clonotype. The gene calls are TRBV12-3 or TRBV12-4 and TRBJ2-7; 11 nucleotides line up with TRBD1. V lost 3 bases, J lost 4 bases, and 5 bases stayed unmatched. The CDR3 is 15 amino acids. The CDR3 spells CASSFGTGGSYEQYF. The CDR3 DNA sequence: TGTGCCAGCAGTTTTGGGACAGGGGGTAGTTACGAGCAGTACTTC.

This clonotype has more than one count but fewer than ten. In nucleotides, the CDR3 is TGCGCCAGCAGCTTGGAGGTTGGCGAGCAGTACTTC. The encoded protein is CASSLEVGEQYF. This chain connects TRBV5-1 to TRBJ2-7; no clear D. Trimming took off 0 bases at V and 6 bases at J, with 7 bases between the two ends. Germline V gene data show CDR1 as SGHRS and CDR2 as YFSETQ. This CDR3 is built from 12 residues.

This clonotype was detected many times. This sequence joins TRBV20-1 and TRBJ2-3; TRBD1 or TRBD2 may be the D gene (5 bases each). Trimming pared 4 bases from V and 1 base from J, leaving 9 bases between. This CDR3 region has 13 residues. Per germline, CDR1 DFQATT and CDR2 SNEGSKA (reference sequence). DNA for the CDR3: TGCAGTGCTAAGGGGAGTGGCACAGATACGCAGTATTTT. Protein sequence: CSAKGSGTDTQYF.

The J gene is TRBJ1-3, the V gene TRBV4-2; no definite D call. Per the germline V gene, CDR1 is LGHNA and CDR2 is YNFKEQ. V lost 3 bases to trimming and J lost 0 bases, with 15 bases between them. The CDR3 is 17 amino acids. CDR3 in amino acids: CASSQAPQKYSGNTIYF. The CDR3 nucleotides read TGTGCCAGCAGCCAGGCCCCTCAGAAATACTCTGGAAACACCATATATTTT.

Details on this clonotype: The junction departs from the called germline gene at one end, perhaps through a read error. The V call is TRBV12-3 or TRBV12-4, the J call TRBJ1-1; D gene ambiguous. This CDR3 comprises 11 residues. CDR3 in DNA: TGTGCCTGCAGCCTTAAGACTGAGGCTTTCTTT. Amino acids: CACSLKTEAFF.

This clonotype was detected ten times or more. The V and J genes are TRBV29-1 and TRBJ2-7; D not resolved. This CDR3 has 12 amino acids. Germline loops: CDR1 SQVTM, CDR2 ANQGSEA. Trimming shortened V by 6 bases and J by 0 bases, and 9 bases separated the two germline ends. CDR3 amino acids: CSVRVNSYEQYF. The CDR3 bases are TGCAGCGTAAGGGTTAACTCCTACGAGCAGTACTTC.

The gene calls are TRBV7-9 and TRBJ2-2, with a possible D match to TRBD1 (5 bases). With 2 bases removed from V and 4 bases from J, the gap between germline ends came to 11 bases. CDR3 length: 15 residues. CDR1 and CDR2 from the germline V gene are SEHNR and FQNEAQ (reference sequence). DNA for the CDR3: TGTGCCAGCAGCTTATCCGCAGGGTTCACCGGGGAGCTGTTTTTT. Translated: CASSLSAGFTGELFF.

This clonotype was observed at least ten times. The V gene is TRBV29-1, the J gene TRBJ1-5, with 8 bases identical to TRBD1. Germline values: CDR1 SQVTM, CDR2 ANQGSEA. Losses at the gene ends were 7 bases for V and 7 bases for J; bases not matched to a gene: 9. The CDR3 is made up of 13 amino acids. The CDR3 DNA follows: TGCAGCGCATCGACAGGGGTGAGCCAGCCCCAGCATTTT. Translation gives CSASTGVSQPQHF.

This clonotype was observed at least ten times. This chain connects TRBV3-1 to TRBJ1-2, with D tentatively TRBD1 (6 bases). The V and J ends lost 7 bases and 5 bases respectively, with 17 bases between them. Germline V gives CDR1 LGHDT, CDR2 YNNKEL (reference sequence). This CDR3 has 14 residues. The CDR3 is CASTLSGTPYGYTF. In nucleotides, the CDR3 is TGTGCCAGCACCTTATCCGGGACACCGTATGGCTACACCTTC. The complete variable domain, with remaining parts taken from reference TRBV3-1 and TRBJ1-2, reads DTAVSQTPKYLVTQMGNDKSIKCEQNLGHDTMYWYKQDSKKFLKIMFSYNNKELIINETVPNRFSPKSPDKAHLNLHINSLELGDSAVYFCASTLSGTPYGYTFGSGTRLTVV.

DNA for the CDR3: TGTGCCAGCAGTGTCTCCGGGGGGGGCACAGATACGCAGTATTTT. Protein sequence: CASSVSGGGTDTQYF. The chain has TRBV25-1 and TRBJ2-3, with 8 bases that match TRBD2. Germline lookup yields CDR1 MGHDK and CDR2 SYGVNS. V lost 4 bases and J lost 1; bases outside the gene matches: 4. The CDR3 extends over 15 amino acids.

This clonotype was detected ten times or more. The chain has TRBV20-1 and TRBJ2-3; D is perhaps TRBD2 (6 bases). Germline loops: CDR1 DFQATT, CDR2 SNEGSKA (reference sequence). V was pared by 0 bases and J by 2 bases, with 12 bases between. The CDR3 is 15 amino acids. This CDR3 reads CSARDPRGATDTQYF. The CDR3, as DNA: TGCAGTGCTAGAGACCCTCGCGGGGCCACAGATACGCAGTATTTT.

The sample holds many counts of this clonotype. The rearrangement joins TRBV29-1 to TRBJ1-1, with TRBD1 identical over 10 bases. CDR1 is SQVTM and CDR2 is ANQGSEA in the germline V gene. The V and J ends lost 4 bases and 8 bases, in that order; junction bases with no gene match: 1. CDR3 length equals 11 residues. The CDR3 region is CSVAGQGEAFF. The CDR3 nucleotides read TGCAGCGTTGCGGGACAGGGGGAAGCTTTCTTT.